This is a list of T cell receptor beta chains from one sample in a study of cytomegalovirus exposure and HLA in healthy donors. This table comes from immunoSEQ multiplex PCR, and its TCRdb copy is limited to in-frame clones, with some not included. The sample holds 170,000 or so clones, approximately 78% seen once. Sequencing used PBMCs. These receptors came from a woman aged 45-65 years in good health and CMV-seropositive. Both conserved end residues are part of each CDR3. D genes are given only for firm matches. Expanded clones are given a class, and other clones once, few, many or no size at all.

v_gene: TRBV7-2
d_gene: NA
j_gene: TRBJ1-1
abundance: NA
CDR3nt: TGTGCCAGCAGCTTAGCCAGGGAGGCTGAAGCTTTCTTT
CDR3aa: CASSLAREAEAFF

v_gene: TRBV6-6
d_gene: NA
j_gene: TRBJ1-6
abundance: few
CDR3nt: TGTGCCAGCAGTTACATACAGAATTCTTCACCCCTCCACTTT
CDR3aa: CASSYIQNSSPLHF

v_gene: TRBV25-1
d_gene: TRBD1
j_gene: TRBJ2-5
abundance: NA
CDR3nt: TGTGCCAGCAGCCTACAGGGGCTAGGAGAGACCCAGTACTTC
CDR3aa: CASSLQGLGETQYF

v_gene: TRBV5-4
d_gene: NA
j_gene: TRBJ1-2
abundance: NA
CDR3nt: TGTGCCAGCAGCATTTTCATCTATGGCTACACCTTC
CDR3aa: CASSIFIYGYTF

v_gene: TRBV5-1
d_gene: TRBD1
j_gene: TRBJ1-2
abundance: NA
CDR3nt: TGCGCCAGCAGCTTGGCGGGCAGGGGGGATGGCTACACCTTC
CDR3aa: CASSLAGRGDGYTF

v_gene: TRBV6-1
d_gene: TRBD1
j_gene: TRBJ1-5
abundance: NA
CDR3nt: TGTGCCAGCAGTGAAGCCCAGGGGGCAAATCAGCCCCAGCATTTT
CDR3aa: CASSEAQGANQPQHF

v_gene: TRBV7-8
d_gene: TRBD2
j_gene: TRBJ2-2
abundance: NA
CDR3nt: TGTGCCATGCGGGAGGGACTAGCGGGGTTGCCGGGGGAGCTGTTTTTT
CDR3aa: CAMREGLAGLPGELFF

v_gene: TRBV29-1
d_gene: NA
j_gene: TRBJ2-1
abundance: NA
CDR3nt: TGCAGCGCCCCGGACATAGGAAACAATGAGCAGTTCTTC
CDR3aa: CSAPDIGNNEQFF

v_gene: TRBV11-1
d_gene: TRBD1
j_gene: TRBJ2-3
abundance: NA
CDR3nt: TGTGCCAGCAGCTCGACAGGGGGAAATACGCAGTATTTT
CDR3aa: CASSSTGGNTQYF

v_gene: TRBV7-2
d_gene: TRBD1
j_gene: TRBJ1-2
abundance: NA
CDR3nt: TGTGCCAGCAGTCGGGACAGGATGGACTATGGCTACACCTTC
CDR3aa: CASSRDRMDYGYTF

v_gene: TRBV9
d_gene: NA
j_gene: TRBJ2-6
abundance: NA
CDR3nt: TGTGCCAGCAGCGTACGTCTAGGGGCCAACGTCCTGACTTTC
CDR3aa: CASSVRLGANVLTF

v_gene: TRBV5-1
d_gene: NA
j_gene: TRBJ2-1
abundance: NA
CDR3nt: TGCGCCAGCAGCCGGGACACAGCCGCCCTATACAATGAGCAGTTCTTC
CDR3aa: CASSRDTAALYNEQFF

v_gene: TRBV5-1
d_gene: NA
j_gene: TRBJ2-6
abundance: few
CDR3nt: TGCGCCAGCAGCTTGACAGGTCTTCGAGCTCTGTCGGCCAACGTCCTGACTTTC
CDR3aa: CASSLTGLRALSANVLTF

v_gene: TRBV7-8
d_gene: NA
j_gene: TRBJ2-7
abundance: NA
CDR3nt: TGTGCCAGCAGCTTAGCGGCCGAGCAGTACTTC
CDR3aa: CASSLAAEQYF

v_gene: TRBV30
d_gene: NA
j_gene: TRBJ1-5
abundance: NA
CDR3nt: TGTGCCTGGGATGCCGGGACACTCAATCAGCCCCAGCATTTT
CDR3aa: CAWDAGTLNQPQHF

v_gene: TRBV10-3
d_gene: NA
j_gene: TRBJ1-5
abundance: NA
CDR3nt: TGTGCCATCAGTGAGAGGGCCGCGGGGCATCAGCCCCAGCATTTT
CDR3aa: CAISERAAGHQPQHF

v_gene: TRBV9
d_gene: NA
j_gene: TRBJ1-1
abundance: once
CDR3nt: TGTGCCAGCAGCGTGGGACTGCTGAACACTGAAGCTTTCTTT
CDR3aa: CASSVGLLNTEAFF

v_gene: TRBV7-7
d_gene: TRBD2
j_gene: TRBJ2-5
abundance: NA
CDR3nt: TGTGCCAGCAGCGGACTAGCCCGGGAGACCCAGTACTTC
CDR3aa: CASSGLARETQYF

v_gene: TRBV27
d_gene: TRBD1
j_gene: TRBJ2-7
abundance: NA
CDR3nt: TGTGCCAGCAGTTTCACAGGGGGTCCCAATTCCTACGAGCAGTACTTC
CDR3aa: CASSFTGGPNSYEQYF

v_gene: TRBV18
d_gene: TRBD1
j_gene: TRBJ2-3
abundance: few
CDR3nt: TGTGCCAGCTCACCTAGGAGGGGACAGGGGAGGATTACAGATACGCAGTATTTT
CDR3aa: CASSPRRGQGRITDTQYF

v_gene: TRBV7-9
d_gene: TRBD1
j_gene: TRBJ2-7
abundance: NA
CDR3nt: TGTGCCAGCAGCTGGACAGGTAATCTGTACTTC
CDR3aa: CASSWTGNLYF

v_gene: TRBV6-4
d_gene: TRBD1
j_gene: TRBJ1-1
abundance: NA
CDR3nt: TGTGCCAGCAGTGACTCCGGACAGGGGGAACGTTTCTTT
CDR3aa: CASSDSGQGERFF

v_gene: TRBV5-5
d_gene: NA
j_gene: TRBJ2-7
abundance: once
CDR3nt: TGTGCCAGCAGCTTTGATGGGCGAATCGCCTACGAGCAGTACTTC
CDR3aa: CASSFDGRIAYEQYF

v_gene: TRBV2
d_gene: TRBD1
j_gene: TRBJ1-6
abundance: NA
CDR3nt: TGTGCCGGTGGGACAGGGCGGAATTCACCCCTCCACTTT
CDR3aa: CAGGTGRNSPLHF

v_gene: TRBV30
d_gene: NA
j_gene: TRBJ2-1
abundance: NA
CDR3nt: TGTGCCTGGAGTGCAGGTGAGCAGTTCTTC
CDR3aa: CAWSAGEQFF

v_gene: TRBV7-2
d_gene: TRBD1
j_gene: TRBJ1-2
abundance: NA
CDR3nt: TGTGCCAGCAGCTTGGGACAGGGTGTCTACACCTTC
CDR3aa: CASSLGQGVYTF

v_gene: TRBV5-1
d_gene: TRBD1
j_gene: TRBJ2-7
abundance: NA
CDR3nt: TGCGCCAGCAGCTTGGTAGGGACAGGGACGTACGAGCAGTACTTC
CDR3aa: CASSLVGTGTYEQYF

v_gene: TRBV19
d_gene: TRBD2
j_gene: TRBJ2-1
abundance: NA
CDR3nt: TGTGCCAGTAGTCCCCGACTAGCGGGGGGCAAGAATGAGCAGTTCTTC
CDR3aa: CASSPRLAGGKNEQFF

v_gene: TRBV25-1
d_gene: NA
j_gene: TRBJ1-2
abundance: NA
CDR3nt: TGTGCCAGCAGTCCGACAGAATTCGACTATGGCTACACCTTC
CDR3aa: CASSPTEFDYGYTF

v_gene: TRBV5-1
d_gene: NA
j_gene: TRBJ2-1
abundance: NA
CDR3nt: TGCGCCAGCAGCTTGGTCGGGGGGCAATACAATGAGCAGTTCTTC
CDR3aa: CASSLVGGQYNEQFF

v_gene: TRBV7-2
d_gene: TRBD2
j_gene: TRBJ2-7
abundance: NA
CDR3nt: TGTGCCAGCAGCTCCCGGGAGGCCTACGAGCAGTACTTC
CDR3aa: CASSSREAYEQYF

v_gene: TRBV5-1
d_gene: TRBD1
j_gene: TRBJ1-2
abundance: NA
CDR3nt: TGCGCCAGCGCATTAGGGGACAGGGAAAGATTTTATCAAGGTGGCTACACCTTC
CDR3aa: CASALGDRERFYQGGYTF

v_gene: TRBV10-2
d_gene: TRBD2
j_gene: TRBJ2-7
abundance: NA
CDR3nt: TGCGCCAGCAGTGACACTAGCGGTGACAGCTACGAGCAGTACTTC
CDR3aa: CASSDTSGDSYEQYF

v_gene: TRBV2
d_gene: NA
j_gene: TRBJ1-2
abundance: NA
CDR3nt: TGTGCCAGCAGTGAAACGGGAATCTATGGCTACACCTTC
CDR3aa: CASSETGIYGYTF

v_gene: TRBV29-1
d_gene: NA
j_gene: TRBJ2-5
abundance: NA
CDR3nt: TGCAGCGTTGAAGGGGGGGGGCACCCGCGGCCGCAAGAGACCCAGTACTTC
CDR3aa: CSVEGGGHPRPQETQYF

v_gene: TRBV27
d_gene: NA
j_gene: TRBJ1-3
abundance: NA
CDR3nt: TGTGCCAGCAGTTTATCGGCGGGGTCGGGGGGAAACACCATATATTTT
CDR3aa: CASSLSAGSGGNTIYF

v_gene: TRBV6-1
d_gene: TRBD1
j_gene: TRBJ1-5
abundance: NA
CDR3nt: TGTGCCAGCAGTGTACGGGACAGGTACAATCAGCCCCAGCATTTT
CDR3aa: CASSVRDRYNQPQHF

v_gene: TRBV7-8
d_gene: TRBD1
j_gene: TRBJ1-2
abundance: few
CDR3nt: TGTGCCAGCAGCTTCGTCCGGGACAGGGGTTTAAGCTATGGCTACACCTTC
CDR3aa: CASSFVRDRGLSYGYTF

v_gene: TRBV7-2
d_gene: NA
j_gene: TRBJ2-3
abundance: NA
CDR3nt: TGTGCCAGCAGCTTAGATGCGGGTAATACGCAGTATTTT
CDR3aa: CASSLDAGNTQYF

v_gene: TRBV10-3
d_gene: NA
j_gene: TRBJ2-5
abundance: NA
CDR3nt: TGTGCCATCAGTGGGCATCAGCAAGAGACCCAGTACTTC
CDR3aa: CAISGHQQETQYF

v_gene: TRBV5-1
d_gene: TRBD1
j_gene: TRBJ1-4
abundance: NA
CDR3nt: TGCGCCAGCAGCTCCGGGACAGGGATGGAAAAACTGTTTTTT
CDR3aa: CASSSGTGMEKLFF

v_gene: TRBV2
d_gene: NA
j_gene: TRBJ1-5
abundance: NA
CDR3nt: TGTGCCAGCAGTGCGTTCCAGAACAATCAGCCCCAGCATTTT
CDR3aa: CASSAFQNNQPQHF

v_gene: TRBV5-1
d_gene: TRBD2
j_gene: TRBJ2-2
abundance: NA
CDR3nt: TGCGCCAGCAGCTTACTAGCGGGGGGAAACACCGGGGAGCTGTTTTTT
CDR3aa: CASSLLAGGNTGELFF

v_gene: TRBV7-2
d_gene: NA
j_gene: TRBJ2-3
abundance: NA
CDR3nt: TGTGCCAGCAGCTTATGGGCCGGGGGAGGCACAGATACGCAGTATTTT
CDR3aa: CASSLWAGGGTDTQYF

v_gene: TRBV6-6
d_gene: NA
j_gene: TRBJ1-3
abundance: NA
CDR3nt: TGTGCCAGCAGTTACCAGGTTAGCTCTGGAAACACCATATATTTT
CDR3aa: CASSYQVSSGNTIYF

v_gene: TRBV7-9
d_gene: NA
j_gene: TRBJ1-5
abundance: NA
CDR3nt: TGTGCCAGCAGCTTAGCGACAGATAGGGGCTCGTATCAGCCCCAGCATTTT
CDR3aa: CASSLATDRGSYQPQHF

v_gene: TRBV11-2
d_gene: TRBD2
j_gene: TRBJ2-3
abundance: NA
CDR3nt: TGTGCCAGCAGCTTAGATGGGGGGGAAGATACGCAGTATTTT
CDR3aa: CASSLDGGEDTQYF

v_gene: TRBV29-1
d_gene: NA
j_gene: TRBJ1-2
abundance: NA
CDR3nt: TGCAGCTCCTCAGGGGATCCCGGGGACTATGGCTACACCTTC
CDR3aa: CSSSGDPGDYGYTF

v_gene: TRBV5-1
d_gene: TRBD1
j_gene: TRBJ2-3
abundance: few
CDR3nt: TGCGCCAGCAGCTGGGGGACAGGGGGTACAGATACGCAGTATTTT
CDR3aa: CASSWGTGGTDTQYF

v_gene: TRBV5-4
d_gene: NA
j_gene: TRBJ1-1
abundance: NA
CDR3nt: TGTGCCAGCAGCCCGCTGTTGGGCAGGGCGGCGAACACTGAAGCTTTCTTT
CDR3aa: CASSPLLGRAANTEAFF

v_gene: TRBV29-1
d_gene: TRBD1
j_gene: TRBJ2-7
abundance: NA
CDR3nt: TGCAGCGTGAGACAGGGAAGGGACGAGCAGTACTTC
CDR3aa: CSVRQGRDEQYF

v_gene: TRBV6-6
d_gene: NA
j_gene: TRBJ2-1
abundance: NA
CDR3nt: TGTGCCAGCGTTACCCCCCCGGGCAATGAGCAGTTCTTC
CDR3aa: CASVTPPGNEQFF

v_gene: TRBV5-1
d_gene: NA
j_gene: TRBJ2-6
abundance: NA
CDR3nt: TGCGCCAGCAGCTTGGGAGGGACTGGGGCCAACGTCCTGACTTTC
CDR3aa: CASSLGGTGANVLTF

v_gene: TRBV25-1
d_gene: TRBD1
j_gene: TRBJ1-6
abundance: NA
CDR3nt: TGTGCCAGCAGACAGGGGCGCAATTCACCCCTCCACTTT
CDR3aa: CASRQGRNSPLHF

v_gene: TRBV5-4
d_gene: NA
j_gene: TRBJ1-2
abundance: NA
CDR3nt: TGTGCCAGCAGCCTTGATGGGGGGGCGGGCGGCTACACCTTC
CDR3aa: CASSLDGGAGGYTF